This TCR beta chain was sequenced during a study of CD8+ T cells in alopecia areata. In each case, RNA was isolated and then reverse transcribed into cDNA as the sequencing template. Profiling relied on immunoSEQ multiplex PCR, and the TCRdb table lists in-frame clones only, not all of them. The sample lists some 200,000 clones; 60% were seen once. Germline values: CDR1 GTSNPN, CDR2 SVGIG (reference sequence). The CDR3 has 14 amino acids. Trimming at V came to 0 bases and at J to 5 bases, leaving 5 bases not matched to a gene. Treatment defined: oral pan-JAK inhibitor, 5-10 mg twice daily. Specimens obtained from alopecia areata patients comprised lesional scalp punch biopsies and peripheral blood.

This specimen was CD4+ T cells sorted from blood, taken at week 4, from a patient treated with tofacitinib. This TCR came from a human donor with alopecia areata. The chain carries TRBV30 and TRBJ1-2; 8 bases agree with TRBD1. The CDR3 loop is CAWSVNRGNYGYTF. CDR3 nucleotides: TGTGCCTGGAGTGTAAACAGGGGGAATTATGGCTACACCTTC.